This T cell receptor beta chain was recovered during a study of blood T cell repertoires in COVID-19. Study overall: COVID-19 samples from acute and convalescent phases originated in the United States, Italy and Spain. PBMCs, B-cell-depleted T cells, or T cells provided the cDNA or gDNA that made up the material.

TCRdb's table, derived via immunoSEQ multiplex PCR, lists solely in-frame clones and lacks some. Among about 200,000 clones listed, roughly 82% were seen once. Residents of about 25 US areas, aged roughly 18 to 89 years, made up the participants. Participant-given clinical history determined each cohort assignment. V lost 7 bases and J 3 bases, leaving 8 bases between the germline ends. The CDR3 has 11 residues. The germline V gene encodes CDR1 DFQATT and CDR2 SNEGSKA (reference sequence). Sequenced input: PBMCs or T cells enriched from blood (not recorded which). The sequence came from a man aged 40-55 years who had recovered from COVID-19. The chain joins TRBV20-1 to TRBJ2-3, with a weak D call TRBD2 (5 bases). The CDR3 here is CSVGRTDTQYF. CDR3 in DNA: TGCAGTGTAGGGAGAACAGATACGCAGTATTTT.